This TCR beta chain was profiled in a study of shared clonotypes between healthy human individuals. A word on this clone: Antigen unknown.

Assay execution proceeded at the deep level. Measured with immunoSEQ multiplex PCR; TCRdb has only the in-frame clones, and not every one. This sample has about 2 million clones, with about 95% found just once. CD45RO-negative CD8 cells positively selected for CCR7 made up the naive population, which excluded terminally differentiated effector memory CD45RA+ cells. CDR3 length: 14 amino acids. The V gene's germline CDR1 is SGHVS and CDR2 FNYEAQ. V trimming: 5 bases; J trimming: 2 bases; junction bases outside the gene matches: 4. Notes on the study in general: On the whole, naive subsets had larger estimated richness than memory subsets had. Represented genetic and exposure-history diversity was restricted by having few donors.

The sample taken for sequencing was naive CD8+ T cells sorted from blood. This rearrangement joins TRBV7-6 to TRBJ1-1, with 8 positions matching TRBD1. This TCR was sampled from a man aged 18-30 years in good health. The CDR3 here is CASSLGTGNTEAFF. CDR3 sequence (DNA): TGTGCCAGCAGCCTCGGGACAGGCAACACTGAAGCTTTCTTT.